This T cell receptor beta chain was observed in a study of cytomegalovirus exposure and HLA in healthy donors. Study results and limitations: The study designated 150 or so TCR beta chains cytomegalovirus-associated. A reported reduction in N-insertions relative to the 666-donor mean was seen in an Asian-associated ancestry cluster in a later analysis. TCR beta V- and J-gene trimming, according to a later analysis, was linked to a missense DCLRE1C variant. Earlier findings revealed that most TCR beta V segments proved productive either about 87% or about 30% of the time.

PCR employed 60 Vbeta and 13 Jbeta primers. The table came from immunoSEQ multiplex PCR; TCRdb's copy has only in-frame clones and leaves some out. Here the sample spans approximately 89,000 clones, roughly four fifths being singletons. Germline CDR1 KGHSH, CDR2 LQKENI. V lost 6 bases and J lost 3; bases outside the gene matches: 9. This CDR3 is 16 amino acids long. Points on this clone: Its antigen is not known.

This receptor was identified in a human donor in good health. The chain combines TRBV18 with TRBJ1-5, with TRBD1 identical over 9 bases. Sequencing used PBMCs. This CDR3 reads CASSEPGTGFNQPQHF. CDR3 bases: TGTGCCAGCTCGGAACCCGGGACAGGGTTCAATCAGCCCCAGCATTTT.